These T cell receptor beta chains were read from a single sample in a study of identical twins. TCRdb analysed the 5' RACE reads with MiXCR anew, one entry per CDR3 protein. The sample has under 250,000 distinct CDR3 sequences, 6% to 8.5% seen once; the top ten hold under 6%. These data also featured in a second study, about yellow fever vaccine responses in identical twins.

The sequenced material came from CD8+ T cells sorted from blood. The receptors come from a woman in her late teens or twenties in good health. CDR3s leave out the opening cysteine and the closing phenylalanine or tryptophan. The D gene is left open where the match is weak.

j_gene: TRBJ1-1; v_gene: TRBV29-1; d_gene: NA; CDR3aa: SVEDLGRGSEAF
j_gene: TRBJ2-1; v_gene: TRBV9; d_gene: TRBD2; CDR3aa: ASSVDSPTSGSHGGNEQF
j_gene: TRBJ1-1; v_gene: TRBV28; d_gene: TRBD1; CDR3aa: ASSRPGTVSEAF
j_gene: TRBJ2-1; v_gene: TRBV12-3/TRBV12-4; d_gene: NA; CDR3aa: ASSPLGNEQF
j_gene: TRBJ2-6; v_gene: TRBV6-2/TRBV6-3; d_gene: TRBD1; CDR3aa: ASTRDSYRNSGANVLT
j_gene: TRBJ2-1; v_gene: TRBV2; d_gene: NA; CDR3aa: ASQTGLNEQF
j_gene: TRBJ2-7; v_gene: TRBV3-1; d_gene: TRBD2; CDR3aa: ASSPSGESSYEQY
j_gene: TRBJ2-5; v_gene: TRBV12-3/TRBV12-4; d_gene: NA; CDR3aa: ASSLGRPIETQY
j_gene: TRBJ2-1; v_gene: TRBV28; d_gene: TRBD2; CDR3aa: ASSSETSGFYNEQF
j_gene: TRBJ2-2; v_gene: TRBV12-3/TRBV12-4; d_gene: NA; CDR3aa: ASRLQGFGELF
j_gene: TRBJ2-3; v_gene: TRBV20-1; d_gene: TRBD2; CDR3aa: SAEGTSELDTQY
j_gene: TRBJ1-2; v_gene: TRBV29-1; d_gene: TRBD1; CDR3aa: SVGRTGVRGYT
j_gene: TRBJ2-5; v_gene: TRBV7-9; d_gene: TRBD2; CDR3aa: ASSGFLAGAQETQY
j_gene: TRBJ2-7; v_gene: TRBV29-1; d_gene: NA; CDR3aa: SVEGDRTYEQY
j_gene: TRBJ1-1; v_gene: TRBV27; d_gene: TRBD1; CDR3aa: ASSLSPQGTTEAF
j_gene: TRBJ2-1; v_gene: TRBV15; d_gene: NA; CDR3aa: PTSRSAGNNEQF
j_gene: TRBJ2-7; v_gene: TRBV28; d_gene: NA; CDR3aa: ASSLRGISEQY
j_gene: TRBJ1-6; v_gene: TRBV4-1; d_gene: NA; CDR3aa: ASSPNQYNSPLH
j_gene: TRBJ2-5; v_gene: TRBV12-3/TRBV12-4; d_gene: NA; CDR3aa: ASSYGLKRPQETQY
j_gene: TRBJ2-3; v_gene: TRBV7-9; d_gene: TRBD2; CDR3aa: ASSFRDYPTDTQY
j_gene: TRBJ1-6; v_gene: TRBV27; d_gene: TRBD1; CDR3aa: ASSSNPDRAISPLH
j_gene: TRBJ1-3; v_gene: TRBV6-5; d_gene: NA; CDR3aa: ASSYSEGFGGNTIY
j_gene: TRBJ2-3; v_gene: TRBV7-9; d_gene: NA; CDR3aa: ASSDRLQTDTQY
j_gene: TRBJ2-1; v_gene: TRBV3-1; d_gene: NA; CDR3aa: ASSHSDLPSYNEQF
j_gene: TRBJ2-7; v_gene: TRBV13; d_gene: NA; CDR3aa: ASSRRESSYEQY
j_gene: TRBJ1-1; v_gene: TRBV20-1; d_gene: NA; CDR3aa: SARDISTEAF
j_gene: TRBJ2-1; v_gene: TRBV5-1; d_gene: NA; CDR3aa: ASSFPTYNEQF
j_gene: TRBJ2-1; v_gene: TRBV9; d_gene: TRBD2; CDR3aa: ASSVGLAGASSYNEQF
j_gene: TRBJ1-1; v_gene: TRBV20-1; d_gene: NA; CDR3aa: STIREARNTEAF
j_gene: TRBJ1-1; v_gene: TRBV20-1; d_gene: NA; CDR3aa: SARVPNGGTEAF
j_gene: TRBJ2-1; v_gene: TRBV29-1; d_gene: NA; CDR3aa: SVEAPDSQYSYNEQF
j_gene: TRBJ1-2; v_gene: TRBV7-2; d_gene: NA; CDR3aa: ATSEVPYGYT
j_gene: TRBJ2-3; v_gene: TRBV7-8; d_gene: TRBD2; CDR3aa: ASARELAGGTDTQY
j_gene: TRBJ1-1; v_gene: TRBV14; d_gene: NA; CDR3aa: ASSQDGWVGDTEAF
j_gene: TRBJ2-1; v_gene: TRBV6-1; d_gene: TRBD2; CDR3aa: ASSELAGGNEQF
j_gene: TRBJ2-1; v_gene: TRBV27; d_gene: NA; CDR3aa: ASSLSVHREASVNEQF
j_gene: TRBJ1-1; v_gene: TRBV4-1; d_gene: NA; CDR3aa: ASSPVHGGLNTEAF
j_gene: TRBJ1-4; v_gene: TRBV5-1; d_gene: NA; CDR3aa: ASSPRLFRGEKLF
j_gene: TRBJ1-2; v_gene: TRBV3-1; d_gene: NA; CDR3aa: ASSQEGYGIYGYT
j_gene: TRBJ1-1; v_gene: TRBV29-1; d_gene: NA; CDR3aa: SVEDSEAF
j_gene: TRBJ1-2; v_gene: TRBV9; d_gene: NA; CDR3aa: ASTFGGNNYGYT
j_gene: TRBJ2-2; v_gene: TRBV12-3/TRBV12-4; d_gene: TRBD2; CDR3aa: ASRSSGGLNTGELF
j_gene: TRBJ1-5; v_gene: TRBV27; d_gene: NA; CDR3aa: ASSLSSENQPQH
j_gene: TRBJ2-3; v_gene: TRBV24-1; d_gene: TRBD2; CDR3aa: ATSDPSGGWADTQY
j_gene: TRBJ2-1; v_gene: TRBV4-1; d_gene: NA; CDR3aa: ASSQDWRNNEQF
j_gene: TRBJ2-1; v_gene: TRBV7-2; d_gene: TRBD2; CDR3aa: ASSLTSGSFDEQF
j_gene: TRBJ1-2; v_gene: TRBV12-3/TRBV12-4; d_gene: NA; CDR3aa: ASSNMGQGPFPLYGYT
j_gene: TRBJ2-1; v_gene: TRBV29-1; d_gene: NA; CDR3aa: SVEAQWGSSYNEQF
j_gene: TRBJ2-1; v_gene: TRBV6-1; d_gene: TRBD2; CDR3aa: ASSEVAGGPSEQF
j_gene: TRBJ2-3; v_gene: TRBV20-1; d_gene: TRBD1; CDR3aa: CARDLDGTGPTDTQY
j_gene: TRBJ2-3; v_gene: TRBV7-9; d_gene: NA; CDR3aa: ASSYVRGTDTQY